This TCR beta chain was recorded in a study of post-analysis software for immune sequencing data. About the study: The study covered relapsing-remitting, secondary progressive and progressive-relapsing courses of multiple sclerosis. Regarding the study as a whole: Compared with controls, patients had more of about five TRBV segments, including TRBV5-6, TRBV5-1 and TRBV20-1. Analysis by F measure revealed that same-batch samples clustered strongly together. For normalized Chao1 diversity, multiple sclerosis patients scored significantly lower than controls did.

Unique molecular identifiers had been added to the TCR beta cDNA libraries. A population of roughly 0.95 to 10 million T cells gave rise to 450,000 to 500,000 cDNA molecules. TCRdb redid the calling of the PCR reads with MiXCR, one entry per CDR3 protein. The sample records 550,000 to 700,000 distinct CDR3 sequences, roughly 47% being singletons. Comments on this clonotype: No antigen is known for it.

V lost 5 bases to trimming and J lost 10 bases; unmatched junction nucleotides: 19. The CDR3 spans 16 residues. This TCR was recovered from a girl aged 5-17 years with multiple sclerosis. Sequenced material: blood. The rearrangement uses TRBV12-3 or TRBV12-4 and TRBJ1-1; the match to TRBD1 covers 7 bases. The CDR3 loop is CASSLYRGLEDDVAFF. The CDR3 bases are TGTGCCAGCAGTCTTTACAGGGGCTTGGAGGATGATGTAGCTTTCTTT.